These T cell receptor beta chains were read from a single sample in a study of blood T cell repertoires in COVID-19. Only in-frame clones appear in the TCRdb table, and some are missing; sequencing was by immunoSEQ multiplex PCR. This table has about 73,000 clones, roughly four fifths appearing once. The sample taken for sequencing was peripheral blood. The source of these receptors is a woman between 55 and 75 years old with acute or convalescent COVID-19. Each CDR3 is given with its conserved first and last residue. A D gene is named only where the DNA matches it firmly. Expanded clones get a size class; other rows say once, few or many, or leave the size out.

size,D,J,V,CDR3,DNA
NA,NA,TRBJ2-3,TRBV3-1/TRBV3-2,CASSQAPPDSPQISTDTQYF,TGTGCCAGCAGCCAAGCCCCCCCGGACAGTCCCCAGATTAGCACAGATACGCAGTATTTT
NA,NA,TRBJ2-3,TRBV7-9,CASSLSAISSTDTQYF,TGTGCCAGCAGCTTATCTGCGATATCTAGCACAGATACGCAGTATTTT
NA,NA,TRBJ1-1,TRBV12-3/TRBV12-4,CASSTRAEAFF,TGTGCCAGCAGTACGCGAGCTGAAGCTTTCTTT
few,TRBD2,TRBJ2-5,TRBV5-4,CASSFSGGVMETQYF,TGTGCCAGCAGCTTTAGCGGGGGGGTTATGGAGACCCAGTACTTC
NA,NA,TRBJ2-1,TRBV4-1,CASSQVIAFSGDEQFF,TGCGCCAGCAGCCAGGTAATCGCTTTTAGCGGAGATGAGCAGTTCTTC
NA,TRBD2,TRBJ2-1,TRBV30,CAWRSPGLAGERSYNEQFF,TGTGCCTGGAGATCCCCGGGACTAGCGGGAGAACGATCCTACAATGAGCAGTTCTTC
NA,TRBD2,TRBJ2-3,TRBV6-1,CASSERRRGGGTDTQYF,TGTGCCAGCAGTGAAAGGAGACGAGGCGGGGGAACAGATACGCAGTATTTT
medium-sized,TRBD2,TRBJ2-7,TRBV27,CASSYVAGGYEQYF,TGTGCCAGCAGTTATGTAGCGGGAGGGTACGAGCAGTACTTC
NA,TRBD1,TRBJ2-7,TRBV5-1,CASSPGGYYEQYF,TGCGCCAGCAGCCCAGGGGGCTACTACGAGCAGTACTTC
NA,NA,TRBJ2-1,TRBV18,CASSPSGPYNEQFF,TGTGCCAGCTCACCTTCAGGGCCCTACAATGAGCAGTTCTTC
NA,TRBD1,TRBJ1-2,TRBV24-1,CATSDHRGRSEGYTF,TGTGCCACCAGTGATCACAGGGGCCGGTCGGAAGGCTACACCTTC
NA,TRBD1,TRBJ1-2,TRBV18,CASSPGTARLTGYTF,TGTGCCAGCTCACCCGGGACAGCCCGGCTTACTGGCTACACCTTC
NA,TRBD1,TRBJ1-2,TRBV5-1,CASSFGNRDRGYGYTF,TGCGCCAGCAGCTTTGGTAACCGGGACAGGGGCTATGGCTACACCTTC
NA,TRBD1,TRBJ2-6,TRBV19,CASSDRGPGANVLTF,TGTGCCAGTAGCGATAGGGGGCCTGGGGCCAACGTCCTGACTTTC
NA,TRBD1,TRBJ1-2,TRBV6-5,CASGRTGAYGYTF,TGTGCCAGCGGACGGACAGGGGCCTATGGCTACACCTTC
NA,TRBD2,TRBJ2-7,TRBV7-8,CASSPKDWGLAYEQYF,TGTGCCAGCAGCCCCAAGGACTGGGGACTAGCTTACGAGCAGTACTTC
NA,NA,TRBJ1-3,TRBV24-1,CATSGSGGLRNTIYF,TGTGCCACCAGTGGATCAGGAGGTCTCCGAAACACCATATATTTT
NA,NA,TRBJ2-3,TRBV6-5,CASSSYTNTDTQYF,TGTGCCAGCAGTTCGTACACCAACACAGATACGCAGTATTTT
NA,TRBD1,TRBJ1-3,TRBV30,CAWSARRGGQKGNTIYF,TGTGCCTGGAGTGCTCGTCGAGGGGGACAGAAAGGAAACACCATATATTTT
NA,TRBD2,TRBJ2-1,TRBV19,CASSRREFPNEQFF,TGTGCCAGTAGTCGGCGGGAGTTTCCCAATGAGCAGTTCTTC
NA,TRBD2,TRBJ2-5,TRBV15,CATTPGTKGEETQYF,TGTGCCACTACACCGGGGACTAAAGGAGAAGAGACCCAGTACTTC
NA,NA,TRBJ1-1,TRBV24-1,CATSDSDIGDTEAFF,TGTGCCACCAGTGACTCCGATATAGGGGACACTGAAGCTTTCTTT
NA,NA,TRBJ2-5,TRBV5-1,CASSSDTLRTQYF,TGCGCCAGCAGCTCAGACACCCTTCGGACCCAGTACTTC
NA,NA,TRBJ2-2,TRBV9,CASRMAGNTGELFF,TGTGCCAGCAGAATGGCGGGAAACACCGGGGAGCTGTTTTTT
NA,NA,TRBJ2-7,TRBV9,CASSVTPGTYEQYF,TGTGCCAGCAGCGTAACCCCAGGGACCTACGAGCAGTACTTC
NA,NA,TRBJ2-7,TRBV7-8,CASSPDLRRGEQYF,TGTGCCAGCAGCCCCGACTTGAGAAGGGGCGAGCAGTACTTC
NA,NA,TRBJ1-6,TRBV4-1,CASSQESGINSPLHF,TGCGCCAGCAGCCAAGAATCGGGGATAAATTCACCCCTCCACTTT
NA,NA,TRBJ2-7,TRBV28,CASRKSGRDSYEQYF,TGTGCCAGCAGAAAGTCGGGCAGGGACTCCTACGAGCAGTACTTC
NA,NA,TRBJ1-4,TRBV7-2,CASSSNRGTNEKLFF,TGTGCCAGCAGCTCAAATCGAGGGACTAATGAAAAACTGTTTTTT
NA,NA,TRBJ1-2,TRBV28,CASTQGLYGYTF,TGTGCCAGCACCCAGGGGTTATACGGCTACACCTTC
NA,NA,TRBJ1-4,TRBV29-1,CSGLATNEKLFF,TGCAGCGGACTAGCAACTAATGAAAAACTGTTTTTT
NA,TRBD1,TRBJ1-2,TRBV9,CASSPGTGGPYGYTF,TGTGCCAGCAGCCCAGGGACAGGGGGACCCTATGGCTACACCTTC
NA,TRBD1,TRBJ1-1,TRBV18,CASSWTGIMNTEAFF,TGTGCCAGCTCCTGGACAGGAATTATGAACACTGAAGCTTTCTTT
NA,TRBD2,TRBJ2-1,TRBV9,CASSPFGLAGSSSYNEQFF,TGTGCCAGCAGCCCTTTCGGGCTAGCGGGCTCGAGCTCCTACAATGAGCAGTTCTTC
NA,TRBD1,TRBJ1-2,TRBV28,CASSSEQGRGYTF,TGTGCCAGCAGTTCGGAACAGGGGAGGGGCTACACCTTC
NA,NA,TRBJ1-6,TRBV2,CASSTGFSPLHF,TGTGCCAGCAGTACAGGGTTTTCACCCCTCCACTTT
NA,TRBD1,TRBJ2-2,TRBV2,CASSVDRGDTGELFF,TGTGCCAGCAGTGTAGACAGGGGCGACACCGGGGAGCTGTTTTTT
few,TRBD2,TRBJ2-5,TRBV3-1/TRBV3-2,CASSHSGGYQETQYF,TGTGCCAGCAGTCATAGCGGGGGGTACCAAGAGACCCAGTACTTC
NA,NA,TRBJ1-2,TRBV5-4,CASRRSGQGGVGYTF,TGTGCCAGCCGACGATCGGGTCAGGGCGGGGTTGGCTACACCTTC
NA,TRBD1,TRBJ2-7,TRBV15,CATSSGDRGYEQYF,TGTGCCACCAGCAGCGGGGACAGGGGGTACGAGCAGTACTTC
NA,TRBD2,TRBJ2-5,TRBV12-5,CASGAHGLASQETQYF,TGTGCTAGTGGCGCTCATGGACTAGCCTCCCAAGAGACCCAGTACTTC
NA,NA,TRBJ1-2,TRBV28,CASSDTTEFYSYTF,TGTGCCAGCAGCGATACAACAGAGTTTTATAGCTACACCTTC
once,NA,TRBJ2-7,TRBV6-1,CASSERGPYEQYF,TGTGCCAGCAGTGAGCGGGGCCCCTACGAGCAGTACTTC
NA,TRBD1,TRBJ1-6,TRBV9,CASSSRDRSSYNSPLHF,TGTGCCAGCAGCTCACGGGACAGGAGCTCCTATAATTCACCCCTCCACTTT
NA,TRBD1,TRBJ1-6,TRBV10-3,CAIRPGTDSSPLHF,TGTGCCATCAGACCTGGGACAGATAGTTCACCCCTCCACTTT
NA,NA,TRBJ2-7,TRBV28,CASSPPGVTNEQYF,TGTGCCAGCAGTCCCCCAGGGGTAACAAACGAGCAGTACTTC
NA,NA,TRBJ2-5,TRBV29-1,CSADSGTQRGKTQYF,TGCAGCGCTGACTCCGGGACCCAAAGGGGGAAGACCCAGTACTTC
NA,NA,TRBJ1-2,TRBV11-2,CASSLDRGANYGYTF,TGTGCCAGCAGCTTAGACCGGGGGGCAAACTATGGCTACACCTTC
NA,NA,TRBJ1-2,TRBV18,CASSPPQGPGYGYTF,TGTGCCAGCTCACCACCTCAGGGGCCGGGATATGGCTACACCTTC
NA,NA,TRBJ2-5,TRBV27,CASSFRSPAETQYF,TGTGCCAGCAGTTTTCGGTCCCCTGCAGAGACCCAGTACTTC
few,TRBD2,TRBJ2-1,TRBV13,CASSPQLAAHNEQFF,TGTGCCAGCAGCCCCCAACTAGCGGCCCACAATGAGCAGTTCTTC
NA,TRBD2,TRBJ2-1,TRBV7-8,CASSLARTSGGPSSYNEQFF,TGTGCCAGCAGCTTAGCGAGGACTAGCGGGGGTCCTAGCTCCTACAATGAGCAGTTCTTC
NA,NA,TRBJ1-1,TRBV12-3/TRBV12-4,CADTAGHAEAFF,TGTGCCGACACGGCGGGGCACGCTGAAGCTTTCTTT
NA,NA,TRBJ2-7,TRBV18,CASSRPGTTYEQYF,TGTGCCAGCTCACGTCCCGGGACAACTTACGAGCAGTACTTC
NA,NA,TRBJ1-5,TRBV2,CASTMGQGFQPQHF,TGTGCCAGCACTATGGGGCAGGGTTTTCAGCCCCAGCATTTT
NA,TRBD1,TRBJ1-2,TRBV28,CASRAGQDYGYTF,TGTGCCAGCAGAGCTGGACAGGATTATGGCTACACCTTC
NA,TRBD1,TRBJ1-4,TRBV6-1,CASSDGQGYTEKLFF,TGTGCCAGCAGTGACGGACAGGGTTACACTGAAAAACTGTTTTTT
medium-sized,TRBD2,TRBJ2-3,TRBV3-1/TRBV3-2,CASSQGGGGDTQYF,TGTGCCAGCAGCCAAGGCGGGGGTGGCGATACGCAGTATTTT
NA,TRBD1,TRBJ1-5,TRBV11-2,CASSGTGAGEPQHF,TGTGCCAGCAGCGGGACAGGGGCGGGGGAGCCCCAGCATTTT